Sequencing of this T cell receptor (beta chain) was carried out in a study of low-dose radiotherapy and immunotherapy resistance in tumors. About the research overall: Treatment of Cohort 1 consisted of 0.5 Gy per fraction every 2 weeks, adding up to 6.5 Gy.

Time point reported: after trial treatment. As to treatment: LDRT plus nivolumab, ipilimumab, low-dose cyclophosphamide and aspirin (RACIN trial). Low-dose radiotherapy and low-dose cyclophosphamide, together with aspirin, ipilimumab and nivolumab, were given to donors. Patients with advanced, tumor-infiltrating lymphocyte-negative solid tumors were eligible. Germline CDR1 is MNHNY and CDR2 is SVGAGI (reference sequence). With 2 bases removed from V and 3 bases from J, the gap between germline ends came to 12 bases. This CDR3 is 15 amino acids long. Alpha- and beta-chain coverage of first-strand cDNA came from TRAV- and TRBV-specific primers. For amplifying TCRs, the PCR ran for approximately 18 cycles with Phusion, which was used together with a constant-region primer and the adapter on the V primers. mRNA, once isolated, was amplified by in vitro transcription. TCRdb independently ran MiXCR on the reads; one entry per CDR3 protein. Of just over 90,000 distinct CDR3 sequences in the sample, 20% to 25% are singletons; the top ten hold 9.5% to 15%.

This clonotype showed up many times. The TCR sequence derives from a female donor with ovarian cancer. The gene calls are TRBV6-6 and TRBJ2-3; D may be TRBD1 (6 bases). The material sequenced was PBMCs, taken after low-dose radiotherapy plus immunotherapy. The CDR3 is CASSYAGATTDTQYF. The CDR3 DNA follows: TGTGCCAGCAGTTACGCAGGGGCGACAACAGATACGCAGTATTTT.